This T cell receptor beta chain was sequenced for a study of blood T cell repertoires in COVID-19. Study-wide context: Sites in the United States, Italy and Spain provided acute and convalescent COVID-19 samples. Sources were T cells, B-cell-depleted T cells, or PBMCs; the material itself was cDNA or gDNA.

Trimming stripped 4 bases from V and 3 bases from J, with 10 bases between. CDR3 length: 13 residues. CDR1 is SGDLS, CDR2 YYNGEE, per germline. TCRdb keeps only in-frame clones here, not all; method: immunoSEQ multiplex PCR. The sample consists of 100,000 to 150,000 clones, about 86% of them appearing once. All enrollees were roughly 18 to 95 years old and from 24 US areas. This chain joins TRBV9 and TRBJ1-2; TRBD1 is a possible D gene (5 bases). Sequencing was carried out using PBMCs or T cells enriched from blood (not recorded which). This clonotype was sampled from a man aged 35-49 years with acute COVID-19. The CDR3 DNA sequence: TGTGCCAGCAGCTTCAGGGTGGACTATGGCTACACCTTC. Encoded protein: CASSFRVDYGYTF.